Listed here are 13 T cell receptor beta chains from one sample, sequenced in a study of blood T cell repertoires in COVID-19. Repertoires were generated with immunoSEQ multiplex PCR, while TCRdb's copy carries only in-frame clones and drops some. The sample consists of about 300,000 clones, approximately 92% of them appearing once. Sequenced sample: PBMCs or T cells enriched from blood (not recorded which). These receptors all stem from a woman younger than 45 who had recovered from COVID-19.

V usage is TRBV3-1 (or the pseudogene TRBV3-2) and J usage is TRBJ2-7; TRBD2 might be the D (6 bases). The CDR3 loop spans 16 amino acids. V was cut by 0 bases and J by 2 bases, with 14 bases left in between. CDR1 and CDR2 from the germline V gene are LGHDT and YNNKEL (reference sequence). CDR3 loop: CASSQDIRLVTYEQYF. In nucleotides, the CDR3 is TGTGCCAGCAGCCAAGATATTAGACTAGTAACCTACGAGCAGTACTTC.

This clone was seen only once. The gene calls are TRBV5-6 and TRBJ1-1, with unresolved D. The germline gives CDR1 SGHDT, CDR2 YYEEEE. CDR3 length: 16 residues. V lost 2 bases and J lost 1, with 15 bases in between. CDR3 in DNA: TGTGCCAGCAGCTTTACCCACCTGAGAGGGAACACTGAAGCTTTCTTT. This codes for CASSFTHLRGNTEAFF.

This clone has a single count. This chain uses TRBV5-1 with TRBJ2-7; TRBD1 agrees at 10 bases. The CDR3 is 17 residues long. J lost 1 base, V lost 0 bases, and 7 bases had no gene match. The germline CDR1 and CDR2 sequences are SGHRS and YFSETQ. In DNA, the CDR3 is TGCGCCAGCAGCTTGGGGCCACCGGGACAGGGGTCCTACGAGCAGTACTTC. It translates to CASSLGPPGQGSYEQYF.

The CDR3 nucleotides read TGTGCCAGTAGTATTAGCGGGACCTCCTACGAGCAGTACTTC. It encodes CASSISGTSYEQYF. The chain couples TRBV19 to TRBJ2-7; 8 bases match TRBD2. From germline, CDR1 is LNHDA and CDR2 SQIVND (reference sequence). This CDR3 contains 14 residues. V gave up 3 bases and J gave up 0 bases; unmatched junction bases: 1. The full variable domain, with the rest looked up from reference TRBV19 and TRBJ2-7, is DGGITQSPKYLFRKEGQNVTLSCEQNLNHDAMYWYRQDPGQGLRLIYYSQIVNDFQKGDIAEGYSVSREKKESFPLTVTSAQKNPTAFYLCASSISGTSYEQYFGPGTRLTVT.

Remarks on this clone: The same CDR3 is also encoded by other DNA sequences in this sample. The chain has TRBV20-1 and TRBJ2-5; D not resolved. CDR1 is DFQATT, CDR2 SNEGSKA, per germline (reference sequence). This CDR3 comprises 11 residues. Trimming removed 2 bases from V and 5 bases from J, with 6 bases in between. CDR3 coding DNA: TGCAGTGCTAGACCTCAGGAGACCCAGTACTTC. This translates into CSARPQETQYF.

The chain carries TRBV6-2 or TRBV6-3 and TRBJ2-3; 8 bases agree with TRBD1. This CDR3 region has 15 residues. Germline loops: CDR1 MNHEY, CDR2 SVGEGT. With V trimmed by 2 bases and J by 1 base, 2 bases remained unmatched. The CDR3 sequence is CASSYQGARTDTQYF. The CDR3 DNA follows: TGTGCCAGCAGTTACCAGGGGGCGCGCACAGATACGCAGTATTTT.

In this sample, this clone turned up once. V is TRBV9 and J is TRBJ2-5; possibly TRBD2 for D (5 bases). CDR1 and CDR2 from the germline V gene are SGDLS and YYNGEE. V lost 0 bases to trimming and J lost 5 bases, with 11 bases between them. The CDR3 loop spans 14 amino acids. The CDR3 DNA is TGTGCCAGCAGCGTAGGAGGGAGTGGGGAGACCCAGTACTTC. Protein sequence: CASSVGGSGETQYF.

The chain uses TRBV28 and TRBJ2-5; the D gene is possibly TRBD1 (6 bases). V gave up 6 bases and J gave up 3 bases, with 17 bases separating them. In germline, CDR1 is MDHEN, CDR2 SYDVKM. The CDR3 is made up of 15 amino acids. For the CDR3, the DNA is TGTGCCAGCAGCCGAAATGTACAGGGCGAAGAGACCCAGTACTTC. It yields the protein CASSRNVQGEETQYF.

The CDR3 sequence is CASRTETITGELFF. CDR3 bases: TGCGCCAGCAGGACCGAGACTATAACCGGGGAGCTGTTTTTT. J is TRBJ2-2 and V is TRBV5-1; possibly TRBD2 for D (5 bases). V lost 5 bases and J 5 bases, leaving 13 bases between the germline ends. Per germline, CDR1 SGHRS and CDR2 YFSETQ. This CDR3 spans 14 amino acids.

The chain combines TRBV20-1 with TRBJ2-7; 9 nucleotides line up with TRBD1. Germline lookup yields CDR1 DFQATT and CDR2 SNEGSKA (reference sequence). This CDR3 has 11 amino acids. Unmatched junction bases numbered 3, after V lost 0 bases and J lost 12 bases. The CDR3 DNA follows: TGCAGTGCTAGAGATTACAGGGGGCCGTACTTC. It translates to CSARDYRGPYF.

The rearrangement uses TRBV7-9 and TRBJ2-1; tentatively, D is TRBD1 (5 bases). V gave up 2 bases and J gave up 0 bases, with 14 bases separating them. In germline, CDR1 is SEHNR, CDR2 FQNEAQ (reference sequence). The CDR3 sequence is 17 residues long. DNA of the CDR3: TGTGCCAGCAGCTTAAACTACAGGCAAAGCTCCTACAATGAGCAGTTCTTC. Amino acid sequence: CASSLNYRQSSYNEQFF.

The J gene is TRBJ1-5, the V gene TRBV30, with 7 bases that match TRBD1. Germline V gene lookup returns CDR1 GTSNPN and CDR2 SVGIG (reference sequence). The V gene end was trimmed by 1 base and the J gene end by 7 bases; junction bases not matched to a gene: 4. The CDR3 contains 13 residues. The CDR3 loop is CAWSGQGQQPQHF. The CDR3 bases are TGTGCCTGGAGTGGACAGGGCCAGCAGCCCCAGCATTTT.

In nucleotides, the CDR3 is TGTGCCAGCAGCATTAGGGGGAGATTTCAGCCCCAGCATTTT. Its translation is CASSIRGRFQPQHF. This chain connects TRBV28 to TRBJ1-5; D is possibly TRBD1 (6 bases). This CDR3 is 14 amino acids long. The V gene's germline CDR1 is MDHEN and CDR2 SYDVKM. Trimming removed 6 bases from V and 6 bases from J, with 15 bases in between.